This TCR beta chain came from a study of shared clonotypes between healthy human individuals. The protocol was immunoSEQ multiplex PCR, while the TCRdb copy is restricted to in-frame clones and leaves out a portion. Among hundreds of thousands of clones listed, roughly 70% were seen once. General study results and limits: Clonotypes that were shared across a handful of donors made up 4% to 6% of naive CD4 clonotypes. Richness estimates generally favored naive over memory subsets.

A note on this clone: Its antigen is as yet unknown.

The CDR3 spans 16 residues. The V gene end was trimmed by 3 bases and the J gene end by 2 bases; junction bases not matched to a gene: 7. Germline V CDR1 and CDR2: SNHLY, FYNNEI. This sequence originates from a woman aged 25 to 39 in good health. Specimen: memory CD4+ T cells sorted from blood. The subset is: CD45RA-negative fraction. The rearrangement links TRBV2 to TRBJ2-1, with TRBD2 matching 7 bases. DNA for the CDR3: TGTGCCAGCAGTGAGCAGGGCGGGAGTGCCTACAATGAGCAGTTCTTC. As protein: CASSEQGGSAYNEQFF.